This TCR beta chain emerged from a study of blood T cell repertoires in COVID-19. On the study more broadly: The origin of the acute and convalescent COVID-19 samples was the United States, Italy and Spain.

In germline, CDR1 is LNHDA, CDR2 SQIVND (reference sequence). The CDR3 has 16 residues. Unmatched junction bases numbered 9, after V lost 3 bases and J lost 2 bases. Method: immunoSEQ multiplex PCR; TCRdb's copy keeps in-frame clones and lacks some. Among under 250,000 clones listed, 80% were seen once. Researchers sorted participants into cohorts using their self-reported clinical history. This clonotype was obtained from a man aged 25 to 40 with acute COVID-19. Specimen: PBMCs or T cells enriched from blood (not recorded which). The gene calls are TRBV19 and TRBJ2-5, with TRBD2 matching over 7 bases. CDR3 region: CASSILSPRGQETQYF. The CDR3, as DNA: TGTGCCAGTAGTATCCTATCCCCGCGGGGGCAAGAGACCCAGTACTTC.